This T cell receptor beta chain was recorded in a study of OX40 agonist ivuxolimab in advanced cancers. Regarding this clone: The sample has other DNA sequences that encode this CDR3 too.

TCRdb keeps only in-frame clones here, not all; method: immunoSEQ multiplex PCR. Here the sample spans some 65,000 clones, 80% to 90% being singletons. The specimen comprised CD4+ or CD8+ T cells sorted from blood, sampled in a trial of the OX40 agonist ivuxolimab. This sequence originates from an adult with an advanced solid tumor such as melanoma, head and neck, liver or kidney cancer.

The CDR3 protein is CASRRTSGGGETQYF. CDR3 nucleotides: TGTGCCAGCAGGAGGACTAGCGGGGGAGGAGAGACCCAGTACTTC. The genes are TRBV6-5 and TRBJ2-5; 13 nucleotides line up with TRBD2. There are 15 residues in the CDR3. In germline, CDR1 is MNHEY, CDR2 SVGAGI. J lost 4 bases, V lost 6 bases, and 5 bases had no gene match.